The clone carrying this TCR beta chain occurred once. CDR1 is LNHDA, CDR2 SQIVND, per germline (reference sequence). V was clipped by 5 bases and J by 1 base, with 14 bases between them. The CDR3 consists of 15 residues. The data are from a study of blood T cell repertoires in COVID-19. Study as a whole: The United States, Italy and Spain were the sources of the acute and convalescent COVID-19 samples. PBMCs, B-cell-depleted T cells, or T cells provided the cDNA or gDNA that made up the material.

Study processing details: Nucleated cell counts were estimated from reference gene primer amplification. Data came from immunoSEQ multiplex PCR; TCRdb stores just in-frame clones and leaves some out. The DNA was the basis for D and trimming; V, J and clone size are from that table. The sample records around 130,000 clones, around three quarters being singletons. The sequence was obtained from a human donor in a cohort sampled during active COVID-19. The specimen was peripheral blood. The chain recombines TRBV19 with TRBJ2-5; a possible D gene is TRBD1 (5 bases). The CDR3: CASSLARTRQETQYF. The CDR3 DNA follows: TGTGCCAGTAGTCTCGCCCGGACACGCCAAGAGACCCAGTACTTC.